This T cell receptor beta chain was captured in a study of graft-versus-host responses after intestinal transplantation. In the study overall: Following induction with anti-thymocyte globulin, all recipients were given tacrolimus and steroids for around three years.

There are 12 residues in the CDR3. Germline V gene lookup returns CDR1 GTSNPN and CDR2 SVGIG (reference sequence). After removal of 5 bases from V and 4 bases from J, the junction contained 4 bases not matched to a gene. Study conclusions and caveats: Some patients had graft-donor T cell macrochimerism. In their allografts, the ratios of graft-versus-host to host-versus-graft T cell clones were high. Declining HvG levels early post-transplant were linked to peak circulating GvH clone levels.

Method: immunoSEQ multiplex PCR; TCRdb's copy keeps in-frame clones and lacks some. The sample yields just over 20,000 clones, 80% to 90% seen once. Note on this clone: Antigen unknown.

The chain carries TRBV30 and TRBJ1-2, with 7 nucleotides matching TRBD1. This TCR was recovered from a human patient who received an intestinal transplant, so some T cells may come from the graft donor. The starting material was PBMCs, obtained just over 64 days after intestinal transplantation. The CDR3 DNA sequence: TGTGCCTGGGAGGGGGCCGGCTATGGCTACACCTTC. Translated, it gives CAWEGAGYGYTF.